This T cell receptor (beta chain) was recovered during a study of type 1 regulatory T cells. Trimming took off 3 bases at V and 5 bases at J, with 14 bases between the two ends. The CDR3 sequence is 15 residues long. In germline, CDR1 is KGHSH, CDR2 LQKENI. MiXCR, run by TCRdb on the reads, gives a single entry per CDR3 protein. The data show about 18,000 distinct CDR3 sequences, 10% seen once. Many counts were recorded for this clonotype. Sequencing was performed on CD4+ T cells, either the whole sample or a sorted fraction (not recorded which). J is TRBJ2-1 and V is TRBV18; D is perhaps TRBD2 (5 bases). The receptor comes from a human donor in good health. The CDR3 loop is CASSPSAVGNNEQFF. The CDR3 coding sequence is TGTGCCAGCTCACCCTCAGCGGTTGGGAACAATGAGCAGTTCTTC.